This T cell receptor (beta chain) was found in a study of blood T cells in healthy people across ages. Looking at the study overall: Template switching caught about one barcoded beta molecule for each two T cells.

The table lists this clonotype with a few counts. A minimum of 5 micrograms of total RNA was extracted per sample. This CDR3 comprises 13 residues. With 5 bases removed from V and 3 bases from J, the gap between germline ends came to 11 bases. It was with a sample-barcoded 5' primer and a J-beta primer mix that a second PCR of roughly 7 to 12 cycles was run. Each cDNA molecule received a tag from a template-switch adaptor that had 12 random nucleotides. TCRdb re-called the 5' RACE reads through MiXCR, storing one row per CDR3 protein. The sample contains 710,000 or so distinct CDR3 sequences, approximately 30% of which appear only once.

This TCR derives from a woman aged 80 or over in good health. Sequenced material: blood. The chain couples TRBV12-3 or TRBV12-4 to TRBJ2-7, with D possibly TRBD2 on 6 matching bases. The CDR3 is CASSATRYYEQYF. The CDR3 DNA reads as TGTGCCAGCAGTGCGACTAGATACTACGAGCAGTACTTC.